The entry below gives a single TCR beta chain sequence along with its context. The antigen is undetermined. This CDR3 comprises 13 residues. Trimming pared 3 bases from V and 7 bases from J, leaving 12 bases between. Germline V lookup: CDR1 MNHNS, CDR2 SASEGT. This sample stems from a study of identical twins. TCRdb re-analysed the 5' RACE reads in MiXCR, keeping a single row per CDR3 protein. The sample has a few hundred thousand distinct CDR3 sequences, about 10% seen once; the top ten hold over 8%. Overall study findings and caveats: Abundant beta clonotypes from cord blood had fewer insertions, unlike memory repertoires, which showed none.

This TCR was recovered from a man aged 50-59 years in good health. This chain connects TRBV6-1 to TRBJ1-2, with D unresolved. The sample comprised memory T cells sorted from blood. CDR3 residues: CASSEEGRGGYTF. The CDR3 coding sequence is TGTGCCAGCAGTGAGGAAGGGCGCGGTGGCTACACCTTC.